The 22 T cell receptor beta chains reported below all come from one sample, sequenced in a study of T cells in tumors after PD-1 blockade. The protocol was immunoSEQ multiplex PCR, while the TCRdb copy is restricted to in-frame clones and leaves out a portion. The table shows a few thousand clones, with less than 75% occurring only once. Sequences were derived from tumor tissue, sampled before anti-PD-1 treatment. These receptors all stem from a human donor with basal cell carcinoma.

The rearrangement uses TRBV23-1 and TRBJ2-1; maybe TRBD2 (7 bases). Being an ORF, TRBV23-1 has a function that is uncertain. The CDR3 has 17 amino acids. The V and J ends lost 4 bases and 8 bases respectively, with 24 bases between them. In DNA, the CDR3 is TGCGCCAGCAGTCGCCCTTATGGGGGGGGGCCTATCGATGAGCAGTTCTTC. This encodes CASSRPYGGGPIDEQFF.

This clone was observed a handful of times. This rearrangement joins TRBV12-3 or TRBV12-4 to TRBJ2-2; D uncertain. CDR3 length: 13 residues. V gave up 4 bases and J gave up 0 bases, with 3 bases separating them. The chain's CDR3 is CASSSTNTGELFF. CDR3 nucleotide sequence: TGTGCCAGCAGTTCCACGAACACCGGGGAGCTGTTTTTT.

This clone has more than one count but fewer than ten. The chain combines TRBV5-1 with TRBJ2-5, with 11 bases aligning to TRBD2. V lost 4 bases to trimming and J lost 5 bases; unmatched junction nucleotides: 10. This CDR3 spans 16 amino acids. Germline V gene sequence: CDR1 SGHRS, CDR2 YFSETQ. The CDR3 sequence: CASSPEGWTSGETQYF. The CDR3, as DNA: TGCGCCAGCAGCCCGGAGGGTTGGACTAGCGGGGAGACCCAGTACTTC.

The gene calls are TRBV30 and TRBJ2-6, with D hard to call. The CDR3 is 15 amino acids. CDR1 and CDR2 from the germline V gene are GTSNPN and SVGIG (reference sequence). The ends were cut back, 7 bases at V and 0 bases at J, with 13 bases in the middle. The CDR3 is CASSQQPSGANVLTF. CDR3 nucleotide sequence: TGTGCCTCAAGTCAGCAACCCTCTGGGGCCAACGTCCTGACTTTC.

The CDR3 region is CSVEDSVAGNGYTF. DNA of the CDR3: TGCAGCGTTGAAGATTCCGTGGCAGGGAATGGCTACACCTTC. The chain combines TRBV29-1 with TRBJ1-2, with a possible D match to TRBD1 (5 bases). The CDR3 extends over 14 amino acids. Trimming took off 0 bases at V and 6 bases at J, with 14 bases between the two ends. Germline V gene lookup returns CDR1 SQVTM and CDR2 ANQGSEA.

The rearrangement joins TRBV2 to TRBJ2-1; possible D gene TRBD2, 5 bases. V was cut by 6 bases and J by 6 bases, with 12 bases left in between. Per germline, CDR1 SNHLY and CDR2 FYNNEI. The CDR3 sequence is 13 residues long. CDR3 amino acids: CASSLGVGNEQFF. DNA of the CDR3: TGTGCCAGCAGCTTGGGAGTTGGCAATGAGCAGTTCTTC.

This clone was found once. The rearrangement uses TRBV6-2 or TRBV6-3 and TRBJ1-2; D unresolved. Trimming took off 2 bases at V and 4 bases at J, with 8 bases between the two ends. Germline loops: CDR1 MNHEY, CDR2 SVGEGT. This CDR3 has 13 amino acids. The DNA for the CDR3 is TGTGCCAGCAGTTACGTATACCTCTATGGCTACACCTTC. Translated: CASSYVYLYGYTF.

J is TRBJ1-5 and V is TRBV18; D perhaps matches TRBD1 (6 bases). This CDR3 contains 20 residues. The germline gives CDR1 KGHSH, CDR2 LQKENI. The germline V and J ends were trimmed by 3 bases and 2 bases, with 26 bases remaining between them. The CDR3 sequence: CASSPPYGGHSGSGNQPQHF. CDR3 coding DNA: TGTGCCAGCTCACCCCCTTACGGGGGGCACTCTGGATCGGGCAATCAGCCCCAGCATTTT.

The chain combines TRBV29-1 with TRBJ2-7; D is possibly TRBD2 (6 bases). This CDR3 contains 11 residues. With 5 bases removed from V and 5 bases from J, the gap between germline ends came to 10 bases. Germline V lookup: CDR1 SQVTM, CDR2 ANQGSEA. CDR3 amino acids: CSVTSYDEQYF. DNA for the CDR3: TGCAGCGTTACTAGCTACGACGAGCAGTACTTC.

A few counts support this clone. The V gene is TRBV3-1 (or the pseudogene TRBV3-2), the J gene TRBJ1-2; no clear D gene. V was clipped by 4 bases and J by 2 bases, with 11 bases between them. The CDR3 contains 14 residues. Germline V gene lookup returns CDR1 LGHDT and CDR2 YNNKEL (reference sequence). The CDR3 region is CASSPPGVNYGYTF. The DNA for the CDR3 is TGTGCCAGCAGCCCACCCGGGGTGAACTATGGCTACACCTTC.

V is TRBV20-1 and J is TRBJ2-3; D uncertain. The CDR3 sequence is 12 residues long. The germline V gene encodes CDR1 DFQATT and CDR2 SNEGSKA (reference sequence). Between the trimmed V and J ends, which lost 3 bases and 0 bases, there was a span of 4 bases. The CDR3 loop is CSASESTDTQYF. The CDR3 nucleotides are TGCAGTGCTAGTGAGAGCACAGATACGCAGTATTTT.

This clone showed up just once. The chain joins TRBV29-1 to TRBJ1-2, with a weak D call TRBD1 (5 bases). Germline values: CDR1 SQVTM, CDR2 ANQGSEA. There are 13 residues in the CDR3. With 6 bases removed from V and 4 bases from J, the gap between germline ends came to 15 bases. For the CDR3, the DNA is TGCAGCGTAGGGACCGTCCTCCGCTATGGCTACACCTTC. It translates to CSVGTVLRYGYTF.

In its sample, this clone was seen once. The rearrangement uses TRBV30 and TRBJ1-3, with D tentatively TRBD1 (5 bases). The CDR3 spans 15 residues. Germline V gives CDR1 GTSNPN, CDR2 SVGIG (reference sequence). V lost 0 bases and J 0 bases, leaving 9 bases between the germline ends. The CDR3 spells CAWSVRGVSGNTIYF. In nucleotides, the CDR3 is TGTGCCTGGAGTGTAAGGGGTGTCTCTGGAAACACCATATATTTT.

CDR3: CASRGTGGQSYEQYF. The DNA for the CDR3 is TGTGCCAGCAGGGGGACAGGGGGCCAATCCTACGAGCAGTACTTC. This chain joins TRBV2 and TRBJ2-7, with TRBD1 matching 12 bases. V shed 6 bases, J shed 1 base, and the junction held 4 bases outside the gene matches. The germline gives CDR1 SNHLY, CDR2 FYNNEI. This CDR3 is built from 15 residues. Together with reference TRBV2 and TRBJ2-7, the CDR3 gives the full variable domain: EPEVTQTPSHQVTQMGQEVILRCVPISNHLYFYWYRQILGQKVEFLVSFYNNEISEKSEIFDDQFSVERPDGSNFTLKIRSTKLEDSAMYFCASRGTGGQSYEQYFGPGTRLTVT.

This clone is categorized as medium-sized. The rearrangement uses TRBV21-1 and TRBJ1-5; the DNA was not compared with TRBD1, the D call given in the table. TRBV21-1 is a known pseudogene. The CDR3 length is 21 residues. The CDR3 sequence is CASSKNYPTGRDMDGNQPQHF. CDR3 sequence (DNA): TGTGCCAGCAGCAAAAACTACCCCACAGGGCGAGACATGGACGGCAATCAGCCCCAGCATTTT.

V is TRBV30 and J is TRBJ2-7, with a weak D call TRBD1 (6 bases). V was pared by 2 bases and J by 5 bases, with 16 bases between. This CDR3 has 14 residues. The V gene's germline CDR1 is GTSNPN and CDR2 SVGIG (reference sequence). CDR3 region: CAWSFQGFRNEQYF. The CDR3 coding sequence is TGTGCCTGGAGTTTCCAGGGGTTTAGAAACGAGCAGTACTTC.

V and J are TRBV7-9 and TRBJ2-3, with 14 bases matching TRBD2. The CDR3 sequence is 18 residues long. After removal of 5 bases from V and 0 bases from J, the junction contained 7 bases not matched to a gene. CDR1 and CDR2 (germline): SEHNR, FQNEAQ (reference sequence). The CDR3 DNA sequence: TGTGCCAGCAGCCCAGGGACTAGCGGGGGTGCTAGCACAGATACGCAGTATTTT. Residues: CASSPGTSGGASTDTQYF.

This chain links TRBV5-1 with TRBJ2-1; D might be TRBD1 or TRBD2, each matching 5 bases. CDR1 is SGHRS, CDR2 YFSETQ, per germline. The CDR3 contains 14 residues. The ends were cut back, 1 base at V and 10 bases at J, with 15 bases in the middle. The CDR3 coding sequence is TGCGCCAGCAGCTTGACGCTGTTGGGGACCGAGCAGTTCTTC. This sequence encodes CASSLTLLGTEQFF.

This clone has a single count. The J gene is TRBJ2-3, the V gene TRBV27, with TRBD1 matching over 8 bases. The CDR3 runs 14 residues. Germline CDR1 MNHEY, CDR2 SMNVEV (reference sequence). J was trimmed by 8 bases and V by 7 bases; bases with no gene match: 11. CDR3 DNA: TGTGCCAGCACCATGAGGACAGGGAAGGCTACGCAGTATTTT. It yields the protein CASTMRTGKATQYF.

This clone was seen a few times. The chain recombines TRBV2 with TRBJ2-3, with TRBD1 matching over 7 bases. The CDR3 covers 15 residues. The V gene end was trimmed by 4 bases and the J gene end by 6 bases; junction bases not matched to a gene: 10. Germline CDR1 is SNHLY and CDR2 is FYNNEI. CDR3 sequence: CASSAEQGLSDTQYF. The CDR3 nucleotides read TGTGCCAGCAGTGCCGAACAGGGGCTGTCTGATACGCAGTATTTT.

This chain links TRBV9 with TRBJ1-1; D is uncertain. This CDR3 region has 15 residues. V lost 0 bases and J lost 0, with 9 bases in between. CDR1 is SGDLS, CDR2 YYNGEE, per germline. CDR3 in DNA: TGTGCCAGCAGCGTAGGAGCAGGCGTGAACACTGAAGCTTTCTTT. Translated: CASSVGAGVNTEAFF.

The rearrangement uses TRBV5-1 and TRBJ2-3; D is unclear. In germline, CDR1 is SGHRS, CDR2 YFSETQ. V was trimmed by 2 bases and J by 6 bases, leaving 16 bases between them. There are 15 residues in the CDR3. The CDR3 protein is CASSLDGVKVDTQYF. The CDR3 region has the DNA TGCGCCAGCAGCTTAGACGGAGTAAAAGTGGATACGCAGTATTTT.